One and the same sample provided the 6 T cell receptor beta chains below, sequenced in a study of blood T cell repertoires in COVID-19. Clones were sequenced by immunoSEQ multiplex PCR, and TCRdb holds only the in-frame ones, with some missing. This repertoire shows under 450,000 clones, approximately 84% found once; its top ten account for 2.5% to 3%. The sample comprised PBMCs or T cells enriched from blood (not recorded which). These receptor sequences come from a woman in her 30s who had recovered from COVID-19.

The chain recombines TRBV9 with TRBJ1-1; D unresolved. The V and J ends lost 5 bases and 4 bases respectively, with 12 bases between them. The CDR3 has 13 amino acids. Per the germline V gene, CDR1 is SGDLS and CDR2 is YYNGEE. CDR3 amino acids: CASSPRDRTEAFF. The CDR3 nucleotides read TGTGCCAGCAGTCCGAGGGATCGCACTGAAGCTTTCTTT.

The DNA of the CDR3 is TGCAGCGCACAGCTGGGACAAGGAATCTACGAGCAGTACTTC. Amino acids: CSAQLGQGIYEQYF. The genes are TRBV29-1 and TRBJ2-7; a weak D match, TRBD1 (6 bases). CDR1 SQVTM and CDR2 ANQGSEA come from the germline V gene. CDR3 size: 14 residues. V was clipped by 7 bases and J by 3 bases, with 19 bases between them.

The CDR3 sequence is CASSQESSSGRYNEQFF. CDR3 in DNA: TGCGCCAGCAGCCAAGAGTCCTCTAGCGGGAGATACAATGAGCAGTTCTTC. J is TRBJ2-1 and V is TRBV4-1; 10 bases line up with TRBD2. The germline CDR1 and CDR2 sequences are MGHRA and YSYEKL. The CDR3 runs to 17 residues. V was pared by 0 bases and J by 4 bases, with 6 bases of the junction left unmatched.

CDR3 DNA: TGCGCCAGCAGCCCTCTACGGGCAGGGAAATTCGACGAGCAGTACTTC. It is translated as CASSPLRAGKFDEQYF. This sequence joins TRBV4-1 and TRBJ2-7; possible D gene TRBD1, 5 bases. The germline CDR1 and CDR2 sequences are MGHRA and YSYEKL. The length of the CDR3 is 16 residues. Between the trimmed V and J ends, which lost 4 bases and 5 bases, there was a span of 21 bases.

The V and J genes are TRBV28 and TRBJ1-5, with D tentatively TRBD1 (6 bases). Germline-derived CDR1 and CDR2 are MDHEN and SYDVKM. The ends were cut back, 6 bases at V and 1 base at J, with 7 bases in the middle. This CDR3 region has 13 residues. The CDR3 nucleotides read TGTGCCAGCAGCACAGGGAGCAATCAGCCCCAGCATTTT. Residues: CASSTGSNQPQHF. The full variable domain, rest sourced from reference TRBV28 and TRBJ1-5, is DVKVTQSSRYLVKRTGEKVFLECVQDMDHENMFWYRQDPGLGLRLIYFSYDVKMKEKGDIPEGYSVSREKKERFSLILESASTNQTSMYLCASSTGSNQPQHFGDGTRLSIL.

The V gene is TRBV3-1 (or the pseudogene TRBV3-2), the J gene TRBJ1-1, with D perhaps matching TRBD1 (5 bases). V was pared by 3 bases and J by 1 base, with 15 bases between. This CDR3 spans 16 amino acids. Germline CDR1 is LGHDT and CDR2 is YNNKEL (reference sequence). CDR3 residues: CASSHTLGLGNTEAFF. CDR3 DNA sequence: TGTGCCAGCAGCCATACATTGGGACTGGGGAACACTGAAGCTTTCTTT.